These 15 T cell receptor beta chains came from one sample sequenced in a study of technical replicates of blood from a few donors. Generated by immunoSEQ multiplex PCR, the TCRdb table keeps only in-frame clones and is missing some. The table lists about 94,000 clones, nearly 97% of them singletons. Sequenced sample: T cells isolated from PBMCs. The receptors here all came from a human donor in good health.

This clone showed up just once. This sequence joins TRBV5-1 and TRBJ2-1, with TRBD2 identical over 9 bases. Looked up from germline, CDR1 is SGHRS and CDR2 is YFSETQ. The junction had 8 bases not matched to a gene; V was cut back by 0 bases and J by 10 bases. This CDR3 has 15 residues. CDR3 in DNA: TGCGCCAGCAGCTTGGGGGCTAGCGGGACCCAGGAGCAGTTCTTC. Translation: CASSLGASGTQEQFF.

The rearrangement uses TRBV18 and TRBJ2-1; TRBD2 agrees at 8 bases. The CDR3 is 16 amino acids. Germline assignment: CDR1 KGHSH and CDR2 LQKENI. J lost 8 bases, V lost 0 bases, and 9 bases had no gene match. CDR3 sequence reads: CASSPPVGTSHDEQFF. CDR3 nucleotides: TGTGCCAGCTCACCACCGGTTGGGACTAGTCACGATGAGCAGTTCTTC.

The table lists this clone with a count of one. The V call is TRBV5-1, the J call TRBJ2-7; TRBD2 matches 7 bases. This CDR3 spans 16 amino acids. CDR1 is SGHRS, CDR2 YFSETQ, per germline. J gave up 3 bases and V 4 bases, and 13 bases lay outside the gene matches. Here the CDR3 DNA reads TGCGCCAGCAGCCCCCAGGCCAGCGGGGAGGGCTACGAGCAGTACTTC. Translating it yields CASSPQASGEGYEQYF.

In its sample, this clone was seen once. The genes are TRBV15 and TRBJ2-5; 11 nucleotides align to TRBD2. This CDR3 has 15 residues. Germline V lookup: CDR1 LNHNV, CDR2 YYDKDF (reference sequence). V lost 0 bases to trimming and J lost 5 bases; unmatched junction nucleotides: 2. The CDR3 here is CATSRDSGGAETQYF. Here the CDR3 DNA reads TGTGCCACCAGCAGAGATAGCGGGGGGGCCGAGACCCAGTACTTC.

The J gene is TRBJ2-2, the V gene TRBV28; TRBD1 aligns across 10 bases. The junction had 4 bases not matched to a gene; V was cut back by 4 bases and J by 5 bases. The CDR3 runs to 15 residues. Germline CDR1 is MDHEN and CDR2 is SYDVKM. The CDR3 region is CASSSGTGVTGELFF. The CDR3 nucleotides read TGTGCCAGCAGTTCGGGGACAGGGGTTACCGGGGAGCTGTTTTTT.

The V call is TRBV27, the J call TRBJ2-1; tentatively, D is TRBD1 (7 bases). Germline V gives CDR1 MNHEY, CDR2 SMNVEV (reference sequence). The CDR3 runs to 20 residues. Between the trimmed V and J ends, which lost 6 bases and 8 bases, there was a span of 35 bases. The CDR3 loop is CASSPNRGFQGGRFSDEQFF. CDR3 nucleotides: TGTGCCAGCAGCCCGAATAGGGGGTTTCAGGGGGGCCGCTTTTCTGATGAGCAGTTCTTC.

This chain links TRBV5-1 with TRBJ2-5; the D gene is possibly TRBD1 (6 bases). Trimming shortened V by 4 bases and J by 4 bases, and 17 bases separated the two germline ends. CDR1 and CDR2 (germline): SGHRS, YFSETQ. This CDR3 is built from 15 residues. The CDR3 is CASSPDGRGTETQYF. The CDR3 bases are TGCGCCAGCAGCCCGGACGGAAGGGGGACAGAGACCCAGTACTTC.

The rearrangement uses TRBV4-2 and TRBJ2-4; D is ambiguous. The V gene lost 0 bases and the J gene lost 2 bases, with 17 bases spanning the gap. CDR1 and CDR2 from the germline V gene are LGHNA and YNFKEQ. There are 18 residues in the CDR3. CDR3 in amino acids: CASSQDPLVGESKNIQYF. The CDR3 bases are TGTGCCAGCAGCCAAGATCCATTAGTCGGAGAATCCAAAAACATTCAGTACTTC.

The CDR3 DNA reads as TGCGCCAGCAGCTTGCGGGCGGAGGCGAACACCGGGGAGCTGTTTTTT. This encodes CASSLRAEANTGELFF. J is TRBJ2-2 and V is TRBV5-1; D perhaps matches TRBD2 (5 bases). The germline V gene encodes CDR1 SGHRS and CDR2 YFSETQ. This CDR3 has 16 amino acids. The ends were cut back, 1 base at V and 0 bases at J, with 10 bases in the middle.

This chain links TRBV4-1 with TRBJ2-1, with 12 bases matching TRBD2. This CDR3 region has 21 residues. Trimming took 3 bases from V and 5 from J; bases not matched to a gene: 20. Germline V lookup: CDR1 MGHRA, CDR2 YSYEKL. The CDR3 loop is CASSHRKLRTSGMGPNNEQFF. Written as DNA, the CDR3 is TGCGCCAGCAGCCACCGTAAACTGCGGACTAGCGGGATGGGACCGAACAATGAGCAGTTCTTC.

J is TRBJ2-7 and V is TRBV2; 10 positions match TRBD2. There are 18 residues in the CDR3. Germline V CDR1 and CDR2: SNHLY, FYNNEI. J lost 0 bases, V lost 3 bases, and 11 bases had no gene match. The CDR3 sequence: CASSDLAGGQKNSYEQYF. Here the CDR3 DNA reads TGTGCCAGCAGTGACTTAGCGGGAGGCCAGAAAAACTCCTACGAGCAGTACTTC.

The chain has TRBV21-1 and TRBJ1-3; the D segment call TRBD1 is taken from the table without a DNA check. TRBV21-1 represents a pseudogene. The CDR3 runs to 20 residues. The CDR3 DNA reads TGTGCCAGCAGCAAAGCGTTCTCGAGAGACAGGGGGCGCGATGGAAACACCATATATTTT. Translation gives CASSKAFSRDRGRDGNTIYF.

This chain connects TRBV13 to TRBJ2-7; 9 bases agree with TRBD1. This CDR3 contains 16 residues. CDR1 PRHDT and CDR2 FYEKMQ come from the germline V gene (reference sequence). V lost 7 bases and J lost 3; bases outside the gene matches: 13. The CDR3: CASNVRRDRDIYEQYF. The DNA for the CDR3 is TGTGCCAGCAACGTCCGACGGGACAGGGATATCTACGAGCAGTACTTC.

The CDR3 sequence: CASSSPGGEKSNYGYTF. The CDR3 DNA reads as TGTGCCAGTAGTTCCCCAGGGGGCGAAAAATCTAACTATGGCTACACCTTC. V usage is TRBV19 and J usage is TRBJ1-2; the match to TRBD1 covers 8 bases. The CDR3 sequence is 17 residues long. CDR1 is LNHDA, CDR2 SQIVND, per germline (reference sequence). Trimming cost V 5 bases and J 0 bases; bases outside gene matches: 11.

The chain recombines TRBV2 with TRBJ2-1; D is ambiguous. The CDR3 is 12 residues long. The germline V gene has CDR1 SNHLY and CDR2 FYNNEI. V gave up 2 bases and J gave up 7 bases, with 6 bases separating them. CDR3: CASSESVNEQFF. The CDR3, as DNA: TGTGCCAGCAGTGAATCAGTGAATGAGCAGTTCTTC.